This T cell receptor (beta chain) was captured in a study of PD-L1 blockade in urothelial cancer. The germline V gene encodes CDR1 KGHSH and CDR2 LQKENI. The CDR3 covers 17 residues. The J segment lost 5 bases and the V segment lost 1 base, leaving 11 bases of the junction unmatched. Clones were sequenced by immunoSEQ multiplex PCR, and TCRdb holds only the in-frame ones, with some missing. The sample records around 80,000 clones, about nine tenths being singletons. V is TRBV18 and J is TRBJ1-1, with 9 nucleotides matching TRBD1. The sample was PBMCs, taken around atezolizumab (anti-PD-L1) treatment. This sequence originates from a woman aged 70-85 years with urothelial cancer. In DNA form, the CDR3 reads TGTGCCAGCTCACCACGGTCCGGGACAGGGAGTCGGACTGAAGCTTTCTTT. Protein product: CASSPRSGTGSRTEAFF.